What follows are 24 T cell receptor beta chains derived from one specimen sequenced in a study of PD-1 blockade in classical Hodgkin lymphoma. Exposure to brentuximab vedotin varied, and each patient had relapsed following autologous stem cell transplantation. The repertoire was sequenced with immunoSEQ multiplex PCR; TCRdb's copy has only in-frame clones and lacks some. The table records some 16,000 clones, roughly 80% of them present only once. The sample in question was peripheral blood mononuclear cells (PBMCs), obtained before the second cycle of nivolumab. These receptors all come from a human donor with classical Hodgkin lymphoma.

The chain has TRBV28 and TRBJ1-6; D is undetermined. Per the germline V gene, CDR1 is MDHEN and CDR2 is SYDVKM. This CDR3 is 15 amino acids long. Trimming stripped 7 bases from V and 4 bases from J, with 14 bases between. Here the CDR3 DNA reads TGTGCCAGCACGGGTCGGGAGGCATATAATTCACCCCTCCACTTT. Translated: CASTGREAYNSPLHF.

This clone showed up just once. The chain uses TRBV5-1 and TRBJ2-7; D gene ambiguous. Looked up from germline, CDR1 is SGHRS and CDR2 is YFSETQ. This CDR3 has 14 amino acids. Trimming took off 0 bases at V and 2 bases at J, with 9 bases between the two ends. CDR3: CASSLVPGTYEQYF. In DNA, the CDR3 is TGCGCCAGCAGCTTGGTTCCGGGCACCTACGAGCAGTACTTC.

The chain links TRBV6-1 to TRBJ1-1; D is possibly TRBD1 (5 bases). CDR1 is MNHNS and CDR2 is SASEGT in the germline V gene. Trimming removed 1 base from V and 4 bases from J, with 13 bases in between. The CDR3 contains 15 residues. Here the CDR3 DNA reads TGTGCCAGCAGTGAAGTGTGGGGGAGTGGCACTGAAGCTTTCTTT. Protein sequence: CASSEVWGSGTEAFF.

This sequence joins TRBV7-2 and TRBJ2-7; D not resolved. V was clipped by 1 base and J by 6 bases, with 10 bases between them. Germline assignment: CDR1 SGHTA and CDR2 FQGNSA. The CDR3 runs 13 residues. DNA for the CDR3: TGTGCCAGCAGCTTAGAAGGCTACAGCGAGCAGTACTTC. This sequence encodes CASSLEGYSEQYF.

The chain combines TRBV19 with TRBJ2-7; maybe TRBD1 (8 bases). The V gene lost 6 bases and the J gene lost 5 bases, with 17 bases spanning the gap. The CDR3 covers 14 residues. CDR1 is LNHDA and CDR2 is SQIVND in the germline V gene (reference sequence). CDR3 residues: CASSNRGGSHEQYF. The CDR3 DNA sequence: TGTGCCAGTAGCAACAGGGGGGGTAGCCACGAGCAGTACTTC. Full variable domain (missing parts from reference TRBV19 and TRBJ2-7): DGGITQSPKYLFRKEGQNVTLSCEQNLNHDAMYWYRQDPGQGLRLIYYSQIVNDFQKGDIAEGYSVSREKKESFPLTVTSAQKNPTAFYLCASSNRGGSHEQYFGPGTRLTVT.

V usage is TRBV10-3 and J usage is TRBJ1-2, with D maybe TRBD1 (6 bases). The CDR3 consists of 14 residues. Germline values: CDR1 ENHRY, CDR2 SYGVKD. Trimming left V 10 bases short and J 4 bases short, with 19 bases between. The CDR3 protein is CANRRDTDFYGYTF. The CDR3 region has the DNA TGTGCCAACAGACGGGACACGGATTTCTATGGCTACACCTTC.

CDR3 in amino acids: CASRVTGGPYEQYF. DNA of the CDR3: TGTGCCAGCAGAGTGACCGGGGGCCCCTACGAGCAGTACTTC. The chain is built from TRBV7-8 and TRBJ2-7, with D perhaps assigned TRBD1 or TRBD2 (6 bases each). V was clipped by 6 bases and J by 2 bases, with 14 bases between them. Germline-derived CDR1 and CDR2 are SGHVS and FQNEAQ. This CDR3 spans 14 amino acids.

The J gene is TRBJ2-1, the V gene TRBV29-1, with 10 bases matching TRBD2. The germline V gene has CDR1 SQVTM and CDR2 ANQGSEA. There are 13 residues in the CDR3. V was clipped by 7 bases and J by 10 bases; unmatched bases: 10. CDR3 protein: CSATLSGRGEQFF. As DNA, the CDR3 is TGCAGCGCCACACTCAGCGGGAGGGGGGAGCAGTTCTTC.

CDR3 DNA sequence: TGTGCCAGCAGCTTAAGGGCCGTACGTGATACGCAGTATTTT. It is translated as CASSLRAVRDTQYF. This chain links TRBV7-3 with TRBJ2-3, with D unresolved. The CDR3 covers 14 residues. The ends were cut back, 1 base at V and 6 bases at J, with 11 bases in the middle. Germline V gives CDR1 SGHTA, CDR2 FQGTGA.

The chain has TRBV21-1 and TRBJ2-7; TRBD2, the D gene given by the table, was not confirmed from the DNA. TRBV21-1 is annotated as a pseudogene. The CDR3 runs to 16 residues. The CDR3 nucleotides read TGTGCCAGCAGCAAAGGGGAGGGGGGGCAGATGGACGAGCAGTACTTC. Protein: CASSKGEGGQMDEQYF.

The chain joins TRBV5-1 to TRBJ1-6, with D perhaps matching TRBD1 (5 bases). The germline gives CDR1 SGHRS, CDR2 YFSETQ. Between the trimmed V and J ends, which lost 5 bases and 4 bases, there was a span of 19 bases. The CDR3 covers 17 residues. CDR3 bases: TGCGCCAGCAGAGAAGAAGCAGGGTACTCATATAATTCACCCCTCCACTTT. This translates into CASREEAGYSYNSPLHF.

DNA for the CDR3: TGTGCCAGCAGCTTGGTGTCTCAAGCTTTCTTT. Translating it yields CASSLVSQAFF. The chain employs TRBV5-4 and TRBJ1-1; D not certain. Trimming left V 0 bases short and J 9 bases short, with 6 bases between. The germline CDR1 and CDR2 sequences are SGHNT and YYREEE (reference sequence). CDR3 length: 11 residues.

The chain couples TRBV10-1 to TRBJ2-7; possibly TRBD1 or TRBD2 for D (5 bases each). The CDR3 consists of 15 residues. Trimming cost V 0 bases and J 7 bases, with 16 bases left between them. CDR1 and CDR2 (germline): WNHNN, SYGVQD (reference sequence). In DNA, the CDR3 is TGCGCCAGCAGTGAGTCGAGGTCGAGGGGCGGAGAGCAGTACTTC. It translates to CASSESRSRGGEQYF.

The sample holds one count of this clone. This sequence joins TRBV5-5 and TRBJ2-7; perhaps D is TRBD1 or TRBD2 (5 bases each). The CDR3 length is 14 residues. Trimming left V 0 bases short and J 2 bases short, with 9 bases between. Germline V CDR1 and CDR2: SGHKS, YYEKEE (reference sequence). CDR3 in amino acids: CASSLAGLPYEQYF. In DNA form, the CDR3 reads TGTGCCAGCAGCTTGGCGGGGCTTCCCTACGAGCAGTACTTC.

This chain links TRBV30 with TRBJ1-6, with TRBD1 matching 7 bases. This CDR3 is 13 amino acids long. The V gene end was trimmed by 4 bases and the J gene end by 9 bases; junction bases not matched to a gene: 6. Germline-derived CDR1 and CDR2 are GTSNPN and SVGIG (reference sequence). DNA for the CDR3: TGTGCCTGGACCGCAGGGGGGGCTTCACCCCTCCACTTT. Protein sequence: CAWTAGGASPLHF.

The rearrangement uses TRBV5-6 and TRBJ1-1; D possibly corresponds to TRBD1 (5 bases). Germline V gives CDR1 SGHDT, CDR2 YYEEEE. The CDR3 has 16 amino acids. Trimming shortened V by 1 base and J by 4 bases, and 17 bases separated the two germline ends. CDR3 coding DNA: TGTGCCAGCAGCTTGAGGCGGGGCTGGCGGGCCACTGAAGCTTTCTTT. Amino acid sequence: CASSLRRGWRATEAFF. The full variable domain, in which reference TRBV5-6 and TRBJ1-1 provide the parts outside the CDR3, is DAGVTQSPTHLIKTRGQQVTLRCSPKSGHDTVSWYQQALGQGPQFIFQYYEEEERQRGNFPDRFSGHQFPNYSSELNVNALLLGDSALYLCASSLRRGWRATEAFFGQGTRLTVV.

The chain joins TRBV5-1 to TRBJ1-3; no clear D. Germline V gives CDR1 SGHRS, CDR2 YFSETQ. V shed 7 bases and J shed 4 bases, with 9 bases lying between them. The CDR3 has 12 amino acids. The CDR3 DNA is TGCGCCAGCCGGTCCTCCGGAAACACCATATATTTT. Protein sequence: CASRSSGNTIYF.

V gene TRBV28 combines with J gene TRBJ1-1; TRBD1 is a possible D gene (5 bases). In germline, CDR1 is MDHEN, CDR2 SYDVKM. V lost 3 bases to trimming and J lost 0 bases, with 11 bases between them. The CDR3 runs to 15 residues. CDR3 protein: CASSFPGSLNTEAFF. Here the CDR3 DNA reads TGTGCCAGCAGTTTTCCAGGGTCTCTGAACACTGAAGCTTTCTTT.

The chain joins TRBV5-1 to TRBJ1-6; maybe TRBD1 (5 bases). V was shortened by 7 bases and J by 10 bases, with 15 bases between the two germline ends. The CDR3 runs to 13 residues. Germline CDR1 is SGHRS and CDR2 is YFSETQ. The CDR3 here is CASGTANSSPLHF. The CDR3 DNA reads TGCGCCAGCGGGACGGCGAACAGCTCACCCCTCCACTTT.

V and J are TRBV6-4 and TRBJ2-2, with TRBD2 matching 8 bases. V shed 0 bases and J 3 bases; nucleotides not matched to a gene: 0. Germline values: CDR1 MRHNA, CDR2 SNTAGT. CDR3 length equals 15 residues. CDR3: CASSDSGGDTGELFF. CDR3 in DNA: TGTGCCAGCAGTGACTCCGGGGGGGACACCGGGGAGCTGTTTTTT.

V gene TRBV20-1 combines with J gene TRBJ1-2; D uncertain. The CDR3 length is 8 residues. The germline V gene encodes CDR1 DFQATT and CDR2 SNEGSKA (reference sequence). This chain's CDR3 is CSSYGYTF. The CDR3 DNA reads as TGCAGCAGTTATGGCTACACCTTC.

CDR3 nucleotide sequence: TGTGCCAGTAGTCCGGGGCGAACCTACGAGCAGTACTTC. As protein: CASSPGRTYEQYF. The chain joins TRBV19 to TRBJ2-7; D assignment may be TRBD1 or TRBD2 (5 bases each). Trimming removed 5 bases from V and 2 bases from J, with 10 bases in between. Germline assignment: CDR1 LNHDA and CDR2 SQIVND (reference sequence). The CDR3 totals 13 residues.

This clone showed up just a few times. The gene calls are TRBV5-4 and TRBJ1-1; D gene uncertain. V lost 2 bases and J 0 bases, leaving 5 bases between the germline ends. There are 13 residues in the CDR3. Germline assignment: CDR1 SGHNT and CDR2 YYREEE (reference sequence). CDR3 nucleotides: TGTGCCAGCAGCTTCCGGTTGAACACTGAAGCTTTCTTT. Its protein product is CASSFRLNTEAFF.

This sequence joins TRBV6-1 and TRBJ2-7, with D perhaps TRBD1 or TRBD2 (5 bases each). Germline lookup yields CDR1 MNHNS and CDR2 SASEGT. This CDR3 spans 12 amino acids. The V end lost 10 bases, the J end lost 6 bases, and 16 bases lay between the germline ends. The CDR3: CAITWDRLEQYF. As DNA, the CDR3 is TGTGCCATCACGTGGGACCGTCTCGAGCAGTACTTC.